Each of the 30 T cell receptor beta chains below was sequenced from the same sample in a study of blood T cell repertoires in COVID-19. Measured with immunoSEQ multiplex PCR; TCRdb has only the in-frame clones, and not every one. This table has 40,000 to 55,000 clones, roughly 91% appearing once. The source material was peripheral blood. The origin of the receptors is a man aged 45-65 years with active COVID-19.

This chain uses TRBV29-1 with TRBJ1-1; TRBD1 might be the D (6 bases). Trimming left V 4 bases short and J 4 bases short, with 13 bases between. This CDR3 region has 13 residues. Germline V gene sequence: CDR1 SQVTM, CDR2 ANQGSEA. The CDR3 loop is CSVGQGSGTEAFF. CDR3 nucleotide sequence: TGCAGCGTTGGCCAGGGGTCGGGCACTGAAGCTTTCTTT. Full variable domain (remainder filled in from reference TRBV29-1 and TRBJ1-1): SAVISQKPSRDICQRGTSLTIQCQVDSQVTMMFWYRQQPGQSLTLIATANQGSEATYESGFVIDKFPISRPNLTFSTLTVSNMSPEDSSIYLCSVGQGSGTEAFFGQGTRLTVV.

This rearrangement joins TRBV12-5 to TRBJ1-4; D gene unclear. The V end was cut by 1 base, the J end by 10 bases, with 10 bases between. The germline gives CDR1 LGHNT, CDR2 FRNRAP. The CDR3 extends over 13 amino acids. The CDR3 nucleotides read TGTGCTAGTGGTTTGGAGGCCGGGGTAAAACTGTTTTTT. Translating it yields CASGLEAGVKLFF.

The chain carries TRBV21-1 and TRBJ2-1; the table calls TRBD2, which could not be checked here. TRBV21-1 is tagged as a pseudogene. The CDR3 spans 14 residues. The CDR3 protein is CASPRRLSYNEQFF. CDR3 bases: TGTGCCAGCCCCCGGAGGCTCTCCTACAATGAGCAGTTCTTC.

This clone was found a few times. V gene TRBV4-1 combines with J gene TRBJ1-5; D gene uncertain. The CDR3 consists of 10 residues. CDR1 and CDR2 (germline): MGHRA, YSYEKL. The germline V and J ends were trimmed by 11 bases and 15 bases, with 17 bases remaining between them. The CDR3 region is CAPVRVRWHF. The CDR3, as DNA: TGCGCCCCTGTAAGAGTCCGGTGGCATTTT.

The CDR3 spells CATSRGGGSGELFF. In nucleotides, the CDR3 is TGTGCCACCAGCAGAGGGGGAGGCTCCGGGGAGCTGTTTTTT. The genes are TRBV15 and TRBJ2-2; possibly TRBD2 for D (6 bases). V dropped 1 base and J dropped 6 bases, with 9 bases sitting between them. This CDR3 is 14 amino acids long. CDR1 and CDR2 (germline): LNHNV, YYDKDF (reference sequence).

This chain links TRBV7-8 with TRBJ2-5, with unresolved D. The V gene's germline CDR1 is SGHVS and CDR2 FQNEAQ. The CDR3 extends over 14 amino acids. The ends were cut back, 1 base at V and 2 bases at J, with 8 bases in the middle. The DNA of the CDR3 is TGTGCCAGCAGCTTAGGTACAGTACAAGAGACCCAGTACTTC. Translated: CASSLGTVQETQYF.

There are a few counts of this clone. The chain links TRBV5-5 to TRBJ1-1; no clear D. Germline loops: CDR1 SGHKS, CDR2 YYEKEE (reference sequence). There are 14 residues in the CDR3. Trimming took off 0 bases at V and 5 bases at J, with 11 bases between the two ends. CDR3 DNA sequence: TGTGCCAGCAGCTTGGATATGCGAGGAACTGAAGCTTTCTTT. Its translation: CASSLDMRGTEAFF. The full variable domain, rest sourced from reference TRBV5-5 and TRBJ1-1, is DAGVTQSPTHLIKTRGQQVTLRCSPISGHKSVSWYQQVLGQGPQFIFQYYEKEERGRGNFPDRFSARQFPNYSSELNVNALLLGDSALYLCASSLDMRGTEAFFGQGTRLTVV.

This chain connects TRBV19 to TRBJ2-7, with D unclear. V was clipped by 8 bases and J by 0 bases, with 5 bases between them. CDR1 LNHDA and CDR2 SQIVND come from the germline V gene (reference sequence). There are 11 residues in the CDR3. In nucleotides, the CDR3 is TGTGCCAGTGGGCTCTCCTACGAGCAGTACTTC. Protein: CASGLSYEQYF.

This chain connects TRBV3-1 (or the pseudogene TRBV3-2) to TRBJ2-6; TRBD2 is a possible D gene (6 bases). CDR1 LGHDT and CDR2 YNNKEL come from the germline V gene (reference sequence). V dropped 1 base and J dropped 2 bases, with 12 bases sitting between them. This CDR3 has 17 residues. The CDR3 is CASSQGVGGAGANVLTF. Here the CDR3 DNA reads TGTGCCAGCAGCCAAGGGGTCGGAGGGGCTGGGGCCAACGTCCTGACTTTC.

A single count supports this clone. The rearrangement links TRBV15 to TRBJ1-1; TRBD1 might be the D (5 bases). V was pared by 7 bases and J by 1 base, with 13 bases between. The CDR3 consists of 14 residues. The germline V gene encodes CDR1 LNHNV and CDR2 YYDKDF (reference sequence). The DNA for the CDR3 is TGTGCCACCAATAGAGGTGGGGCGAACACTGAAGCTTTCTTT. As protein: CATNRGGANTEAFF.

The chain joins TRBV5-6 to TRBJ1-5; weak D call: TRBD1 (5 bases). From germline, CDR1 is SGHDT and CDR2 YYEEEE. This CDR3 is built from 12 residues. Between the trimmed V and J ends, which lost 1 base and 6 bases, there was a span of 5 bases. CDR3 sequence: CASSLRGQPQHF. CDR3 coding DNA: TGTGCCAGCAGCTTGAGGGGTCAGCCCCAGCATTTT.

This chain links TRBV4-1 with TRBJ2-7; 14 bases match TRBD2. This CDR3 region has 18 residues. Germline V gives CDR1 MGHRA, CDR2 YSYEKL. The ends lost 4 bases at V and 2 bases at J; junction bases unmatched: 10. CDR3 residues: CASSPEGLAGGGTYEQYF. The CDR3, as DNA: TGCGCCAGCAGCCCAGAAGGACTAGCGGGGGGAGGAACCTACGAGCAGTACTTC.

The chain has TRBV24-1 and TRBJ2-1; D might be TRBD1 (6 bases). Germline V lookup: CDR1 KGHDR, CDR2 SFDVKD. The V and J ends lost 4 bases and 2 bases respectively, with 11 bases between them. This CDR3 spans 15 amino acids. CDR3 sequence: CATSETGTTYNEQFF. The DNA of the CDR3 is TGTGCCACCAGTGAAACAGGGACAACCTACAATGAGCAGTTCTTC.

This clone was seen once. The rearrangement links TRBV3-1 (or the pseudogene TRBV3-2) to TRBJ1-2, with 9 positions matching TRBD1. V lost 3 bases to trimming and J lost 6 bases; unmatched junction nucleotides: 11. Germline lookup yields CDR1 LGHDT and CDR2 YNNKEL (reference sequence). The CDR3 contains 16 residues. The DNA for the CDR3 is TGTGCCAGCAGCCACGCTACCCGGACAGGGGATAATGGCTACACCTTC. Translating it yields CASSHATRTGDNGYTF.

This chain links TRBV27 with TRBJ2-7; TRBD1 matches at 10 bases. Germline CDR1 reads MNHEY; CDR2 reads SMNVEV (reference sequence). The CDR3 is made up of 14 amino acids. The V gene end was trimmed by 6 bases and the J gene end by 7 bases; junction bases not matched to a gene: 9. The CDR3 loop is CASSRDRGHDEQYF. CDR3 DNA: TGTGCCAGCAGCCGGGACAGGGGACATGATGAGCAGTACTTC.

The chain couples TRBV3-1 (or the pseudogene TRBV3-2) to TRBJ2-5; 11 bases line up with TRBD2. V trimming: 7 bases; J trimming: 5 bases; junction bases outside the gene matches: 15. The CDR3 runs to 17 residues. Germline assignment: CDR1 LGHDT and CDR2 YNNKEL (reference sequence). The CDR3 is CASIGTSGFGRRETQYF. CDR3 coding DNA: TGTGCCAGCATAGGGACTAGCGGATTTGGGCGGCGGGAGACCCAGTACTTC.

This sequence joins TRBV29-1 and TRBJ1-1; unclear D gene. V lost 4 bases to trimming and J lost 7 bases, with 10 bases between them. This CDR3 has 11 amino acids. Germline CDR1 is SQVTM and CDR2 is ANQGSEA. The CDR3, as DNA: TGCAGCGTTGTCCGAGTTGGTGAAGCTTTCTTT. Translating it yields CSVVRVGEAFF.

This rearrangement joins TRBV9 to TRBJ2-3; 8 nucleotides align to TRBD2. CDR3 size: 18 residues. Unmatched junction bases numbered 13, after V lost 0 bases and J lost 4 bases. The V gene's germline CDR1 is SGDLS and CDR2 YYNGEE. CDR3 nucleotide sequence: TGTGCCAGCAGCGTAGGGCTAGCGGGCTCTTCATTGCCAGATACGCAGTATTTT. Amino acid sequence: CASSVGLAGSSLPDTQYF. The full variable domain, completed using reference TRBV9 and TRBJ2-3, is DSGVTQTPKHLITATGQRVTLRCSPRSGDLSVYWYQQSLDQGLQFLIQYYNGEERAKGNILERFSAQQFPDLHSELNLSSLELGDSALYFCASSVGLAGSSLPDTQYFGPGTRLTVL.

The chain uses TRBV7-9 and TRBJ1-5; no firm D call. The germline V gene has CDR1 SEHNR and CDR2 FQNEAQ (reference sequence). V was pared by 2 bases and J by 3 bases, with 11 bases between. CDR3 length: 15 residues. The CDR3, as DNA: TGTGCCAGCAGCTTAAAGGGAGGTGACAATCAGCCCCAGCATTTT. It is translated as CASSLKGGDNQPQHF.

This chain links TRBV9 with TRBJ2-5, with 9 bases lining up with TRBD1. The CDR3 runs to 14 residues. Germline V gene lookup returns CDR1 SGDLS and CDR2 YYNGEE. V lost 4 bases to trimming and J lost 3 bases; unmatched junction nucleotides: 4. The CDR3 reads CASSQTGGEETQYF. The CDR3 DNA follows: TGTGCCAGCAGCCAGACAGGGGGGGAAGAGACCCAGTACTTC.

The chain is built from TRBV5-1 and TRBJ2-5; TRBD1 matches 7 bases. Unmatched junction bases numbered 6, after V lost 3 bases and J lost 1 base. CDR3 length: 15 amino acids. Germline V lookup: CDR1 SGHRS, CDR2 YFSETQ. The CDR3 protein is CASSSLRDSQETQYF. Here the CDR3 DNA reads TGCGCCAGCAGCTCACTCCGGGACAGCCAAGAGACCCAGTACTTC.

The V gene is TRBV6-2 or TRBV6-3, the J gene TRBJ2-7; TRBD2 aligns across 14 bases. Germline V gene sequence: CDR1 MNHEY, CDR2 SVGEGT. With 4 bases clipped from V and 7 bases from J, the junction kept 12 bases outside the gene matches. There are 17 residues in the CDR3. The CDR3 here is CASSSIGLAGGIREQYF. The CDR3, as DNA: TGTGCCAGCAGTTCCATAGGACTAGCGGGGGGAATACGGGAGCAGTACTTC.

This clone was found a few times. The chain employs TRBV27 and TRBJ2-7; D might be TRBD2 (5 bases). Germline assignment: CDR1 MNHEY and CDR2 SMNVEV (reference sequence). There are 12 residues in the CDR3. With 6 bases removed from V and 3 bases from J, the gap between germline ends came to 9 bases. DNA of the CDR3: TGTGCCAGCAGGATGGGAGTCTACGAGCAGTACTTC. Translation: CASRMGVYEQYF.

The rearrangement uses TRBV4-2 and TRBJ2-3, with TRBD2 matching 9 bases. CDR3 length: 16 amino acids. Trimming cost V 1 base and J 1 base; bases outside gene matches: 3. Germline V gene lookup returns CDR1 LGHNA and CDR2 YNFKEQ. DNA of the CDR3: TGTGCCAGCAGCCAAGGGGAGCGGGAGGGCACAGATACGCAGTATTTT. It translates to CASSQGEREGTDTQYF.

The rearrangement joins TRBV5-1 to TRBJ2-1, with 9 bases identical to TRBD2. With 7 bases clipped from V and 12 bases from J, the junction kept 17 bases outside the gene matches. Germline values: CDR1 SGHRS, CDR2 YFSETQ. The CDR3 runs 15 residues. The chain's CDR3 is CASALLTSGPSGQFF. The DNA of the CDR3 is TGCGCCAGCGCCCTCCTTACTAGCGGGCCAAGTGGGCAGTTCTTC.

This rearrangement joins TRBV10-2 to TRBJ2-5; 8 bases align to TRBD1. There are 14 residues in the CDR3. Germline loops: CDR1 WSHSY, CDR2 SAAADI. V lost 2 bases and J lost 5; bases outside the gene matches: 4. CDR3 bases: TGCGCCAGCAGTGAGGGGACAGGAGGGGAGACCCAGTACTTC. It translates to CASSEGTGGETQYF.

J is TRBJ2-2 and V is TRBV18; TRBD1 aligns across 7 bases. Germline CDR1 KGHSH, CDR2 LQKENI. Trimming took 6 bases from V and 4 from J; bases not matched to a gene: 8. This CDR3 comprises 15 residues. DNA of the CDR3: TGTGCCAGCTCGCCGGACAGGACCCTCACCGGGGAGCTGTTTTTT. It codes for CASSPDRTLTGELFF.

This chain links TRBV25-1 with TRBJ2-7; a possible D gene is TRBD1 (6 bases). V shed 5 bases and J shed 4 bases, with 9 bases lying between them. Germline V gene data show CDR1 as MGHDK and CDR2 as SYGVNS. This CDR3 contains 12 residues. CDR3 nucleotides: TGTGCCAGCAGTAAACAGGGTTACGAGCAGTACTTC. Amino acid sequence: CASSKQGYEQYF.

This sequence joins TRBV5-6 and TRBJ1-5; a possible D gene is TRBD1 (6 bases). V was cut by 3 bases and J by 7 bases, with 11 bases left in between. Per germline, CDR1 SGHDT and CDR2 YYEEEE. The CDR3 has 13 amino acids. As DNA, the CDR3 is TGTGCCAGCAGCTGGGCCAGGGGACAGCCCCAGCATTTT. The encoded protein is CASSWARGQPQHF.

The rearrangement joins TRBV12-5 to TRBJ2-1, with 9 bases lining up with TRBD1. The V segment lost 6 bases and the J segment 9 bases; nucleotides outside the gene matches: 9. This CDR3 region has 14 residues. The germline gives CDR1 LGHNT, CDR2 FRNRAP. The DNA for the CDR3 is TGTGCTAGTGGCGCCGGGACAGGGCTTGGTGAGCAGTTCTTC. Translated: CASGAGTGLGEQFF.